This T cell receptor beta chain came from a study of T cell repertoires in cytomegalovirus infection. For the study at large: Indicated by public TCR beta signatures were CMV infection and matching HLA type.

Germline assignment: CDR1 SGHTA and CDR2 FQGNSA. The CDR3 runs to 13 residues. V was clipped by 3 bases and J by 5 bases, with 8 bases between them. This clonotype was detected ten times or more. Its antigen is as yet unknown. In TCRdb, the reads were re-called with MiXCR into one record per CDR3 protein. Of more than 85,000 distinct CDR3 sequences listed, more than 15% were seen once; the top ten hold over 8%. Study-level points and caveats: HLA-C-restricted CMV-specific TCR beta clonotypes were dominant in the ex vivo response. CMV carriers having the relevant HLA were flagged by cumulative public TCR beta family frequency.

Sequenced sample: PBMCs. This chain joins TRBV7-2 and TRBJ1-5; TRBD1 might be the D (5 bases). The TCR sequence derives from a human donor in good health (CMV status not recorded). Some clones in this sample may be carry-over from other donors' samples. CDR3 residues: CASSLGGYQPQHF. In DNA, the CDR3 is TGTGCCAGCAGCTTGGGGGGGTATCAGCCCCAGCATTTT.